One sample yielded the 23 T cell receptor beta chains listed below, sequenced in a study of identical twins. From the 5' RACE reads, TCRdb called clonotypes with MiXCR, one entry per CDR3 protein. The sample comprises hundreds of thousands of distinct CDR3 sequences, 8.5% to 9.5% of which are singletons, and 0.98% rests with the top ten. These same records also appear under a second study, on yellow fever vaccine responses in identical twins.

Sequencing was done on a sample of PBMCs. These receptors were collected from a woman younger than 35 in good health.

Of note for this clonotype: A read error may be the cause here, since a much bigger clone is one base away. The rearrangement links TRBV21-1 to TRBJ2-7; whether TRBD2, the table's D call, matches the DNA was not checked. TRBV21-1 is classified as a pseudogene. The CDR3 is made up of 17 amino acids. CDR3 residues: CASSSVVMTSGSYKQYF. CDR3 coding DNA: TGTGCCAGCAGCAGTGTGGTAATGACTAGCGGGAGCTACAAGCAGTACTTC.

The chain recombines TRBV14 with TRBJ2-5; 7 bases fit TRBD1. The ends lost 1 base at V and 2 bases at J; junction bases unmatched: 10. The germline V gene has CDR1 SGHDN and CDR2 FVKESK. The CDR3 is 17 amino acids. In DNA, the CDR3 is TGTGCCAGCAGCCAAGGAGGGGGCGGCCTTGGGCAAGAGACCCAGTACTTC. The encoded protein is CASSQGGGGLGQETQYF.

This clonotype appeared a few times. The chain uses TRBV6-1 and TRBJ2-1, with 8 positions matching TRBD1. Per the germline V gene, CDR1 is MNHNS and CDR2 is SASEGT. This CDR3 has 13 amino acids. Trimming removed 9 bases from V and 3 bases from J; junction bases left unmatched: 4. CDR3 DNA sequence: TGTGCCAGTCGACAGGGGCTCTACAATGAGCAGTTCTTC. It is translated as CASRQGLYNEQFF.

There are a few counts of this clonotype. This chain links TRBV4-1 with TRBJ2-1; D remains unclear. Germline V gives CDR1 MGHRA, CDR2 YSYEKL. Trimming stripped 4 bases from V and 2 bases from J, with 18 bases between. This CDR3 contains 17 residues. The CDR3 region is CASSPVRTQQTYNEQFF. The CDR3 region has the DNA TGCGCCAGCAGCCCCGTTAGGACGCAACAGACCTACAATGAGCAGTTCTTC.

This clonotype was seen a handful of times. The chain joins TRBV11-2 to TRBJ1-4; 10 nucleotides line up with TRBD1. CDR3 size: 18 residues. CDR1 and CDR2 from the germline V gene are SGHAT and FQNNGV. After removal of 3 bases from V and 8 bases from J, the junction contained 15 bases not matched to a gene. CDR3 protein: CASSLPRDRGGPREKLFF. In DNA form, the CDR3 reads TGTGCCAGCAGCTTGCCCCGGGACAGGGGAGGCCCTAGGGAAAAACTGTTTTTT.

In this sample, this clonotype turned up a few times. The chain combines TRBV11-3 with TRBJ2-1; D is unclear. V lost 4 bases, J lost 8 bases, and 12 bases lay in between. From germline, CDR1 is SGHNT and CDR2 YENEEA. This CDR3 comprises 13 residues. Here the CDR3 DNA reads TGTGCCAGCAGCTCTCAGGTTGGGGATGAGCAGTTCTTC. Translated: CASSSQVGDEQFF.

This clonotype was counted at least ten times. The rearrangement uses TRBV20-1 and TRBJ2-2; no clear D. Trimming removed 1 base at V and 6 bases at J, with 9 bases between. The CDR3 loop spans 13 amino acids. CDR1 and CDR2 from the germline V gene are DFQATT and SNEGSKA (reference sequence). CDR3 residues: CSARGLAAGELFF. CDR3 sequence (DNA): TGCAGTGCTAGAGGGCTGGCCGCCGGGGAGCTGTTTTTT.

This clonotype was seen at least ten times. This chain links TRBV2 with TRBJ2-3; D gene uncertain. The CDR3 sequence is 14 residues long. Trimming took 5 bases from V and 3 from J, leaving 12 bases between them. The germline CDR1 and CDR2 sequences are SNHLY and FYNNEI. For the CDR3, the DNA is TGTGCCAGCAGTTACAAACTTGGGACAGATACGCAGTATTTT. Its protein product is CASSYKLGTDTQYF.

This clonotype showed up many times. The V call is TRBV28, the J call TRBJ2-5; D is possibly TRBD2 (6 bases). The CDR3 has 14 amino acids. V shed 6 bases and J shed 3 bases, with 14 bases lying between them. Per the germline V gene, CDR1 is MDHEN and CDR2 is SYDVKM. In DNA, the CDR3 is TGTGCCAGCAGCCCCGTTTCTAGCGAAGAGACCCAGTACTTC. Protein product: CASSPVSSEETQYF. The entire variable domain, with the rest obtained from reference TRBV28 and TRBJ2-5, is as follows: DVKVTQSSRYLVKRTGEKVFLECVQDMDHENMFWYRQDPGLGLRLIYFSYDVKMKEKGDIPEGYSVSREKKERFSLILESASTNQTSMYLCASSPVSSEETQYFGPGTRLLVL.

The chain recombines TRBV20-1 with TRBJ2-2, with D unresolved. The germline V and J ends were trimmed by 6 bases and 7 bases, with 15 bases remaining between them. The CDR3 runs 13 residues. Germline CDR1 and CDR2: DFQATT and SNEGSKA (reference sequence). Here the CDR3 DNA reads TGCAGTGCCCCCTCTTTTGAGAGCGGGGAGCTGTTTTTT. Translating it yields CSAPSFESGELFF.

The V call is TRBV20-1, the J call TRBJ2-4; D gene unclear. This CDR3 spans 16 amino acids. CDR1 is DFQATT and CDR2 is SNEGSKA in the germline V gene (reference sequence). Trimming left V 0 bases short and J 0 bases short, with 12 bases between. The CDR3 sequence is CSARDARQQAKNIQYF. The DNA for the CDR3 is TGCAGTGCTAGAGATGCGCGGCAACAAGCCAAAAACATTCAGTACTTC.

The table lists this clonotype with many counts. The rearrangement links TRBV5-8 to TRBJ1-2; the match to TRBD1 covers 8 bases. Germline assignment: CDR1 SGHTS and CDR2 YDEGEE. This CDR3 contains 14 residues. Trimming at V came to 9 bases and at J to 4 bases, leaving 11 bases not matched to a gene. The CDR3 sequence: CATSHRQGFYGYTF. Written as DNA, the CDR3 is TGTGCCACCTCGCACCGACAGGGGTTCTATGGCTACACCTTC.

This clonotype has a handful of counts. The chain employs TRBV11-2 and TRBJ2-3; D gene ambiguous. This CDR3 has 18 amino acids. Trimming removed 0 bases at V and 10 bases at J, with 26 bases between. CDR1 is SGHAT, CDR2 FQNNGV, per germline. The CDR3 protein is CASSLDDPGPGPQRAQYF. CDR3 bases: TGTGCCAGCAGCTTAGATGACCCGGGTCCAGGCCCCCAAAGGGCGCAGTATTTT.

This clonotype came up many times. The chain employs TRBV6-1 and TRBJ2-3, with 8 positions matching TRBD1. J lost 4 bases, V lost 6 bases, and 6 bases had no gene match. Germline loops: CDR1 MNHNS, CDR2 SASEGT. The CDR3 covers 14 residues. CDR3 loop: CASSADRVADTQYF. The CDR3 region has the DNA TGTGCCAGCAGCGCGGACAGGGTGGCAGATACGCAGTATTTT.

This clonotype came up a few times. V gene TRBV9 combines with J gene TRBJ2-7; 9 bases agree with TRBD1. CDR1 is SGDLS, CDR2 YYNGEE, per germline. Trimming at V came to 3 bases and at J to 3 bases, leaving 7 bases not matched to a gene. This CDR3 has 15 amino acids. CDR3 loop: CASSANDRGSYEQYF. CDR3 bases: TGTGCCAGCAGCGCCAATGACAGGGGGAGCTACGAGCAGTACTTC.

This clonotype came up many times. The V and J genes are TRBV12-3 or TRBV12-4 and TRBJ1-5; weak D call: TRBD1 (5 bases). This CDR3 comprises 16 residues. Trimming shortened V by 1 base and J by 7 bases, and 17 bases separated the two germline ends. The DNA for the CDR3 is TGTGCCAGCAGTTTAGGCCCCCCGAGGGAGGGGCAGCCCCAGCATTTT. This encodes CASSLGPPREGQPQHF.

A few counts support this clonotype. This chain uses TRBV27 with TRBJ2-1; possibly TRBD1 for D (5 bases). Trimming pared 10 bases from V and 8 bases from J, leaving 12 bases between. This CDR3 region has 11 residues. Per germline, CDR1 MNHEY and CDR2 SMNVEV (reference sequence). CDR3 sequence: CAIQGRDEQFF. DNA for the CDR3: TGTGCCATCCAGGGCAGGGATGAGCAGTTCTTC.

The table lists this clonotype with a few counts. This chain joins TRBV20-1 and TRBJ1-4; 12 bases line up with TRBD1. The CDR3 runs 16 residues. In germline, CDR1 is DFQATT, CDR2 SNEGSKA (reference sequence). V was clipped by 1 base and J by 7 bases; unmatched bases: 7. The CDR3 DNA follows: TGCAGTGCTAGAGGGGACAGGGGGCCTTCTGGTGAAAAACTGTTTTTT. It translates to CSARGDRGPSGEKLFF.

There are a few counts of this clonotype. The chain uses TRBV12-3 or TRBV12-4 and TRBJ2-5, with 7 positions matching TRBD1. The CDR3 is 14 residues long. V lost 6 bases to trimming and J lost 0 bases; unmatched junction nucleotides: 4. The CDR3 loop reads CASRKGQNQETQYF. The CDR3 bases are TGTGCCAGCAGAAAGGGACAGAACCAAGAGACCCAGTACTTC.

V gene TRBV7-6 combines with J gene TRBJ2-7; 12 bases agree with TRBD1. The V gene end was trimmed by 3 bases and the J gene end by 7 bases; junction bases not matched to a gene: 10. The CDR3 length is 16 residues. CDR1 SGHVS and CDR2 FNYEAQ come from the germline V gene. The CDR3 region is CASSFEPGQGAGEQYF. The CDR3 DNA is TGTGCCAGCAGCTTCGAACCGGGACAGGGGGCGGGGGAGCAGTACTTC.

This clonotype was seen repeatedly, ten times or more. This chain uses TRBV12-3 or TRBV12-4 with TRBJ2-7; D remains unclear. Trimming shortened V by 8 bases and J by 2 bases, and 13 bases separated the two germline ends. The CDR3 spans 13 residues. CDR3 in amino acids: CASSSPNPYEQYF. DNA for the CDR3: TGTGCCAGCTCTTCTCCTAACCCCTACGAGCAGTACTTC.

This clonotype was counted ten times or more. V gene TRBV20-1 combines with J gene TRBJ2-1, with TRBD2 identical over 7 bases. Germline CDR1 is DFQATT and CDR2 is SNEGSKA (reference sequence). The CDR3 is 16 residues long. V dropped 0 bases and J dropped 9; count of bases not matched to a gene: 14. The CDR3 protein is CSAREPNLRDYPEQFF. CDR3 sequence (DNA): TGCAGTGCTAGAGAACCGAACCTTCGGGACTACCCTGAGCAGTTCTTC.

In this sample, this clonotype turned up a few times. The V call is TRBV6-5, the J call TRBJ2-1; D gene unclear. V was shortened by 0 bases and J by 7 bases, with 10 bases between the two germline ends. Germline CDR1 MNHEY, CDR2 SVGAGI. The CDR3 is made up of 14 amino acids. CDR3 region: CASSYSKLRNEQFF. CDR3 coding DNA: TGTGCCAGCAGTTACTCTAAGTTGAGAAATGAGCAGTTCTTC.